The sequence of this T cell receptor beta chain was determined in a study of cytomegalovirus exposure and HLA in healthy donors. Study conclusions and caveats: The study found most TCR sequences rare, yet found some public TCRs in many donors. Donor immune exposure was known only as CMV serostatus.

This clone was found a few times. Its antigen is still unknown. Other nucleotide sequences from this sample produce the same CDR3. The PCR was carried out with 60 Vbeta primers and 13 Jbeta primers. Some clones are missing from TCRdb's copy, which holds only in-frame ones; the method was immunoSEQ multiplex PCR. The sample yields 99,000 or so clones, around four fifths seen once. The V gene's germline CDR1 is MDHEN and CDR2 SYDVKM. V was clipped by 8 bases and J by 5 bases, with 10 bases between them. This CDR3 contains 12 residues. The sequence was collected from a woman aged 40 to 50 in good health and CMV-seronegative. The rearrangement links TRBV28 to TRBJ2-1, with unresolved D. Sample: PBMCs. Written as DNA, the CDR3 is TGTGCCAGCTCGCGGAACCACAATGAGCAGTTCTTC. As protein: CASSRNHNEQFF.